One sample yielded the 6 T cell receptor beta chains listed below, sequenced in a study of early T cells in non-severe SARS-CoV-2 infection. TCRdb processed the 5' RACE reads anew with MiXCR; each CDR3 protein has one entry. In the table there are roughly 93,000 distinct CDR3 sequences, 11% of which are singletons. The sample taken for sequencing was whole blood. These receptors all stem from an adult who was a healthcare worker with PCR-confirmed SARS-CoV-2 infection or an uninfected control (not recorded which).

This clonotype was recorded at least ten times. V and J are TRBV20-1 and TRBJ2-3; 9 bases map to TRBD2. Germline assignment: CDR1 DFQATT and CDR2 SNEGSKA (reference sequence). This CDR3 region has 14 residues. The junction had 2 bases not matched to a gene; V was cut back by 2 bases and J by 2 bases. The CDR3 loop is CSARSSGITDTQYF. The CDR3 DNA follows: TGCAGTGCTAGATCTAGCGGGATCACAGATACGCAGTATTTT.

Ten or more counts support this clonotype. The chain has TRBV7-6 and TRBJ1-1, with a tentative D call TRBD1 (5 bases). V was pared by 6 bases and J by 4 bases, with 12 bases between. The CDR3 sequence is 13 residues long. CDR1 and CDR2 (germline): SGHVS, FNYEAQ. The CDR3 DNA reads as TGTGCCAGCAGAAATCAGGGTATCACTGAAGCTTTCTTT. It encodes CASRNQGITEAFF.

The chain has TRBV25-1 and TRBJ1-2; D gene uncertain. Germline CDR1 is MGHDK and CDR2 is SYGVNS. Trimming removed 1 base at V and 7 bases at J, with 7 bases between. The CDR3 is 12 residues long. The CDR3 DNA reads as TGTGCCAGCAGTGAATGGGTCGTTGGCTACACCTTC. It specifies CASSEWVVGYTF.

This clonotype came up many times. This chain links TRBV7-9 with TRBJ2-1; maybe TRBD2 (7 bases). CDR3 length: 15 residues. V was cut by 1 base and J by 7 bases, with 14 bases left in between. CDR1 and CDR2 from the germline V gene are SEHNR and FQNEAQ (reference sequence). CDR3 bases: TGTGCCAGCAGCTTAGGGCCCGGGGGGCAGAATGAGCAGTTCTTC. It yields the protein CASSLGPGGQNEQFF.

V gene TRBV6-5 combines with J gene TRBJ2-1; 7 nucleotides agree with TRBD2. Looked up from germline, CDR1 is MNHEY and CDR2 is SVGAGI. The J segment lost 12 bases and the V segment lost 0 bases, leaving 8 bases of the junction unmatched. This CDR3 region has 14 residues. The CDR3 reads CASSYSTAGEGQFF. The CDR3 DNA sequence: TGTGCCAGCAGTTACTCGACCGCTGGGGAGGGGCAGTTCTTC.

The table lists this clonotype with a few counts. This chain joins TRBV6-1 and TRBJ1-2; D is unclear. Germline-derived CDR1 and CDR2 are MNHNS and SASEGT. The CDR3 length is 13 residues. Trimming pared 4 bases from V and 4 bases from J, leaving 10 bases between. The CDR3 coding sequence is TGTGCCAGCAGTGGAGTGTGGGTCTATGGCTACACCTTC. It encodes CASSGVWVYGYTF.